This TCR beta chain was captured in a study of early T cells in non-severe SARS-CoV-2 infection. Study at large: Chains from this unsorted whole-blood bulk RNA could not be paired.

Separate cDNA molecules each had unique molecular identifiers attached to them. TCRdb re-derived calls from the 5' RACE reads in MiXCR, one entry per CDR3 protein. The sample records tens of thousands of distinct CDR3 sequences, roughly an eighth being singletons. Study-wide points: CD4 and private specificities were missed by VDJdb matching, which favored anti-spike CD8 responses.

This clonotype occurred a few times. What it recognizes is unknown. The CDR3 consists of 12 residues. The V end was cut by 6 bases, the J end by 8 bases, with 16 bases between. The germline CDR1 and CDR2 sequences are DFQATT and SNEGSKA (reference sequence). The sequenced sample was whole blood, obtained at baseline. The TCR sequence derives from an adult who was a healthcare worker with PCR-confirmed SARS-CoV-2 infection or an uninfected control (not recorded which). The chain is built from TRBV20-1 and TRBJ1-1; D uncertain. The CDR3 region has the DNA TGCAGTGCGAATCCTGTGTGGGTAGAAGCTTTCTTT. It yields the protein CSANPVWVEAFF.